Shown below are 2 T cell receptor beta chains from a single sample sequenced in a study of T cells in women clearing cervical HPV infection. Profiled with immunoSEQ multiplex PCR; TCRdb holds only in-frame clones, not every one. The sample holds around 30,000 clones. Source material: blood buffy coat. The receptors come from a woman aged 18 to 75 with a cervical HPV16 infection that either progressed to CIN3+ or cleared (not recorded which).

Concerning this clone itself: Read sequence stops 3 residues before the CDR3 end, and the germline J gene provides the missing end. V gene TRBV18 combines with J gene TRBJ1-1; maybe TRBD1 (6 bases). The germline V gene has CDR1 KGHSH and CDR2 LQKENI. The CDR3 spans 14 residues. The CDR3 sequence is CASSPSGVGETAFF. The CDR3 DNA, read in part, is TGTGCCAGCTCACCGTCAGGGGTCGGAGAGACA.

A note on this clone: The read finishes 3 residues shy of the CDR3 end, and the germline J gene is used to complete it. This sequence joins TRBV7-3 and TRBJ2-5; D might be TRBD2 (6 bases). Germline V CDR1 and CDR2: SGHTA, FQGTGA. V shed 4 bases and J shed 4 bases, with 16 bases lying between them. The CDR3 is made up of 15 amino acids. Incomplete CDR3 DNA: TGTGCCAGCAGCTCTAGTGGCGGGATAATAGAGACC. This encodes CASSSSGGIIET. The complete CDR3 reads CASSSSGGIIETQYF.